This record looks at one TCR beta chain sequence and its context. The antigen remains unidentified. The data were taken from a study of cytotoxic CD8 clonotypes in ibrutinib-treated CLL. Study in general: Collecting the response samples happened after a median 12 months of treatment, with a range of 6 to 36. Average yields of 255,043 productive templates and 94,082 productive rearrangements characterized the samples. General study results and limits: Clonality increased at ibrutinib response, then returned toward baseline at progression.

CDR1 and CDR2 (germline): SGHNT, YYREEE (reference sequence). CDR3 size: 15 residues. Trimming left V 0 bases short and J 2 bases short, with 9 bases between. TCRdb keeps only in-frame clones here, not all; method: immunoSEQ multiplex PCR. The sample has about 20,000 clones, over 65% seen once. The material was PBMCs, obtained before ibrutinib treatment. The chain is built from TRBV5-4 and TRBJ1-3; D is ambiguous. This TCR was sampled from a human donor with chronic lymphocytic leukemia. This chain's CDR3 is CASSLASVPGNTIYF. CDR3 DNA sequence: TGTGCCAGCAGCTTGGCTTCGGTACCTGGAAACACCATATATTTT.